This entry features one TCR beta chain sequence. The target antigen is unknown. The data were obtained in a study of T cell responses to AZD1222 COVID-19 vaccine. Whole-study findings and limits: In a largely white British group with more females than males, clonal diversity was possibly underestimated. Repertoires were obtained solely post-peak T cell response. CD4 TCRs covered the whole spike, strongest at regions 160-218 and 743-854.

Method: immunoSEQ multiplex PCR; TCRdb's copy keeps in-frame clones and lacks some. Of 120,000 or so clones detected, 75% to 95% appear once; the ten largest clones hold approximately 7.6%. Germline V gene sequence: CDR1 SGHVS, CDR2 FQNEAQ. The V and J ends lost 5 bases and 1 base respectively, with 15 bases between them. This CDR3 has 16 residues. The sequence was collected from an adult in good health. The source was peripheral blood, collected on day 0 of AZD1222 vaccination. The V call is TRBV7-8, the J call TRBJ1-5, with D possibly being TRBD1 (5 bases). DNA of the CDR3: TGTGCCAGCAGCCCTAGGGCAGGGAGCAGCAATCAGCCCCAGCATTTT. It encodes CASSPRAGSSNQPQHF.